The T cell receptor beta chain described here comes from a study of T cells after yellow fever vaccination. Overall study results and limits: Abundant contaminating clonotypes from the bulk population could appear in FACS-sorted repertoires.

TCRdb independently ran MiXCR on the 5' RACE reads; one entry per CDR3 protein. The sample comprises about 210,000 distinct CDR3 sequences, 3.2% of which are singletons, and 3.2% rests with the top ten. Ten or more counts support this clonotype. Its specificity is unknown. Per the germline V gene, CDR1 is SGHTA and CDR2 is FQGNSA. V was trimmed by 1 base and J by 1 base, leaving 6 bases between them. This CDR3 is built from 14 residues. V gene TRBV7-2 combines with J gene TRBJ2-3; D is perhaps TRBD2 (5 bases). The sequence was collected from a man younger than 30 who received the YFV17D yellow fever vaccine. Source: CD4+ T cells sorted from PBMCs, taken 10 days after the yellow fever booster vaccination. CDR3 in amino acids: CASSLERGTDTQYF. CDR3 nucleotides: TGTGCCAGCAGCTTAGAGAGGGGCACAGATACGCAGTATTTT.